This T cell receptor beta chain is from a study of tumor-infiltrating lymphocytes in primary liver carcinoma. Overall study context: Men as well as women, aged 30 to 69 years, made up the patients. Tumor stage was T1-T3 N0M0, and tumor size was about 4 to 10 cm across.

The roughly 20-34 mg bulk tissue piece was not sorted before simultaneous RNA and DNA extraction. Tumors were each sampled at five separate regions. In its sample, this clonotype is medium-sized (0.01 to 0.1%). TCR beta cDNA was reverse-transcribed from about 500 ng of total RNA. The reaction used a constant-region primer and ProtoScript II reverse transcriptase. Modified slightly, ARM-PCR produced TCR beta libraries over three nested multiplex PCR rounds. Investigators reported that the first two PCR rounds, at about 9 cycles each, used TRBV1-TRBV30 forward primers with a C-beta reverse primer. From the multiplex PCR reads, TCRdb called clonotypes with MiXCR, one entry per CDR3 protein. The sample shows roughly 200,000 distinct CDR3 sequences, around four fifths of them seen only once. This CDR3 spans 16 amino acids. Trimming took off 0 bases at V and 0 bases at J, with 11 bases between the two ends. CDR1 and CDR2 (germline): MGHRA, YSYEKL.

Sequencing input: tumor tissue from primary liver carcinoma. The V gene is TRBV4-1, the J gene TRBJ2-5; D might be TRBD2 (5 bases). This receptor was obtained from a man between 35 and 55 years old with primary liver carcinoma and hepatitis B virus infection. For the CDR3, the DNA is TGCGCCAGCAGCCAAGATTGGGGAGCTCACCAAGAGACCCAGTACTTC. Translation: CASSQDWGAHQETQYF.